This entry lists 17 T cell receptor beta chains sequenced from one sample in a study of T cell responses to AZD1222 COVID-19 vaccine. Sequencing used immunoSEQ multiplex PCR; TCRdb keeps in-frame clones, though not all of them. The sample comprises about 130,000 clones, approximately 86% of which are singletons, and around 10% rests with the top ten. The source was peripheral blood, collected on day 0 of AZD1222 vaccination. The receptors here all came from an adult in good health.

The rearrangement links TRBV10-3 to TRBJ2-7; 9 positions match TRBD1. V was clipped by 6 bases and J by 2 bases; unmatched bases: 5. This CDR3 has 14 amino acids. Germline assignment: CDR1 ENHRY and CDR2 SYGVKD. The CDR3 DNA is TGTGCCATCAGCCGGACAGGGGAAGCCTACGAGCAGTACTTC. As protein: CAISRTGEAYEQYF.

This chain links TRBV27 with TRBJ1-2, with D maybe TRBD1 (5 bases). The CDR3 loop spans 16 amino acids. Germline V gives CDR1 MNHEY, CDR2 SMNVEV (reference sequence). The ends were cut back, 6 bases at V and 1 base at J, with 18 bases in the middle. The CDR3 is CASRTGYDRFNYGYTF. The CDR3 region has the DNA TGTGCCAGCAGAACAGGTTACGACCGCTTTAACTATGGCTACACCTTC.

The V and J genes are TRBV9 and TRBJ2-6; D gene ambiguous. Trimming removed 5 bases from V and 0 bases from J, with 6 bases in between. CDR1 and CDR2 (germline): SGDLS, YYNGEE. The CDR3 loop spans 14 amino acids. This chain's CDR3 is CASSLLSGANVLTF. For the CDR3, the DNA is TGTGCCAGCAGTTTACTCTCTGGGGCCAACGTCCTGACTTTC.

V is TRBV30 and J is TRBJ2-3; TRBD2 might be the D (6 bases). The V gene lost 6 bases and the J gene lost 0 bases, with 13 bases spanning the gap. The CDR3 contains 14 residues. Germline CDR1 reads GTSNPN; CDR2 reads SVGIG (reference sequence). The DNA for the CDR3 is TGTGCCTGTACCACCGGGACTAGCACAGATACGCAGTATTTT. Its protein is CACTTGTSTDTQYF.

The CDR3 nucleotides are TGCGCCAGCAGCCGAGAACAGGGGGCCGGTTCCTACGAGCAGTACTTC. It encodes CASSREQGAGSYEQYF. This rearrangement joins TRBV4-1 to TRBJ2-7; TRBD1 aligns across 9 bases. The CDR3 runs to 16 residues. Per germline, CDR1 MGHRA and CDR2 YSYEKL. Trimming at V came to 4 bases and at J to 1 base, leaving 8 bases not matched to a gene.

The rearrangement uses TRBV28 and TRBJ1-1, with D uncertain. V was pared by 4 bases and J by 1 base, with 7 bases between. The CDR3 length is 13 residues. Looked up from germline, CDR1 is MDHEN and CDR2 is SYDVKM. The CDR3 region is CASSWNRNTEAFF. In nucleotides, the CDR3 is TGTGCCAGCAGTTGGAACCGGAACACTGAAGCTTTCTTT. Full variable domain (outside the CDR3, taken from reference TRBV28 and TRBJ1-1): DVKVTQSSRYLVKRTGEKVFLECVQDMDHENMFWYRQDPGLGLRLIYFSYDVKMKEKGDIPEGYSVSREKKERFSLILESASTNQTSMYLCASSWNRNTEAFFGQGTRLTVV.

V usage is TRBV20-1 and J usage is TRBJ1-3; the D is unclear. The V and J ends lost 3 bases and 2 bases respectively, with 5 bases between them. The length of the CDR3 is 12 residues. Germline V CDR1 and CDR2: DFQATT, SNEGSKA (reference sequence). CDR3 coding DNA: TGCAGTGCTAGTGACACTGGAAACACCATATATTTT. It translates to CSASDTGNTIYF.

This chain joins TRBV5-1 and TRBJ1-1, with 8 bases that match TRBD1. The CDR3 consists of 14 residues. Per the germline V gene, CDR1 is SGHRS and CDR2 is YFSETQ. The V gene end was trimmed by 3 bases and the J gene end by 6 bases; junction bases not matched to a gene: 7. Written as DNA, the CDR3 is TGCGCCAGCAGCTGGGGACAGGAAGGGCCTGAAGCTTTCTTT. Translated: CASSWGQEGPEAFF.

This chain joins TRBV27 and TRBJ2-1, with 7 bases fitting TRBD2. Trimming took 7 bases from V and 0 from J; bases not matched to a gene: 9. The germline CDR1 and CDR2 sequences are MNHEY and SMNVEV (reference sequence). The length of the CDR3 is 16 residues. DNA for the CDR3: TGTGCCAGCACCCTTAAGCGGGGACGCTCCTACAATGAGCAGTTCTTC. Its translation is CASTLKRGRSYNEQFF.

CDR3 sequence reads: CASSRPGGVGETQYF. Written as DNA, the CDR3 is TGTGCCAGCAGCCGCCCCGGGGGGGTTGGGGAGACCCAGTACTTC. V usage is TRBV7-9 and J usage is TRBJ2-5, with TRBD2 matching 8 bases. Per the germline V gene, CDR1 is SEHNR and CDR2 is FQNEAQ (reference sequence). The junction had 10 bases not matched to a gene; V was cut back by 5 bases and J by 5 bases. The CDR3 loop spans 15 amino acids.

CDR3 nucleotides: TGTGCCAGCAGCTTAGTTCAGGAGAATTCACCCCTCCACTTT. Residues: CASSLVQENSPLHF. The chain couples TRBV7-9 to TRBJ1-6; no firm D call. Trimming removed 1 base from V and 7 bases from J, with 8 bases in between. The CDR3 runs to 14 residues. The germline V gene encodes CDR1 SEHNR and CDR2 FQNEAQ (reference sequence).

This sequence joins TRBV2 and TRBJ1-3, with unresolved D. Trimming cost V 7 bases and J 0 bases, with 10 bases left between them. The CDR3 consists of 14 residues. Germline CDR1 SNHLY, CDR2 FYNNEI. The DNA of the CDR3 is TGTGCCAGCAACAGCGATTACTCTGGAAACACCATATATTTT. Encoded protein: CASNSDYSGNTIYF. The variable domain in full, with the rest retrieved from reference TRBV2 and TRBJ1-3, is EPEVTQTPSHQVTQMGQEVILRCVPISNHLYFYWYRQILGQKVEFLVSFYNNEISEKSEIFDDQFSVERPDGSNFTLKIRSTKLEDSAMYFCASNSDYSGNTIYFGEGSWLTVV.

V gene TRBV19 combines with J gene TRBJ1-4; 10 bases are shared with TRBD1. CDR3 length: 17 amino acids. V shed 0 bases, J shed 6 bases, and the junction held 7 bases outside the gene matches. Germline CDR1 LNHDA, CDR2 SQIVND (reference sequence). The DNA for the CDR3 is TGTGCCAGTAGTATAGATGGAACCGGGACAGGGGATGAAAAACTGTTTTTT. It translates to CASSIDGTGTGDEKLFF.

CDR3 region: CASSQGPPRTADTQYF. CDR3 coding DNA: TGTGCCAGCAGCCAAGGACCCCCCCGAACGGCAGATACGCAGTATTTT. The rearrangement joins TRBV3-1 (or the pseudogene TRBV3-2) to TRBJ2-3, with D uncertain. The V gene's germline CDR1 is LGHDT and CDR2 YNNKEL (reference sequence). There are 16 residues in the CDR3. V lost 1 base to trimming and J lost 4 bases, with 15 bases between them.

The sample holds a few counts of this clone. The chain links TRBV5-1 to TRBJ2-7, with 7 bases identical to TRBD2. The length of the CDR3 is 15 residues. The germline V gene has CDR1 SGHRS and CDR2 YFSETQ. V lost 5 bases, J lost 1 base, and 9 bases stayed unmatched. The CDR3 nucleotides read TGCGCCAGCAGTCGAACGGCGGGGGAGTCCTACGAGCAGTACTTC. This encodes CASSRTAGESYEQYF.

V is TRBV3-1 (or the pseudogene TRBV3-2) and J is TRBJ2-2; 13 nucleotides align to TRBD2. After removal of 1 base from V and 1 base from J, the junction contained 0 bases not matched to a gene. Germline loops: CDR1 LGHDT, CDR2 YNNKEL (reference sequence). The CDR3 is 17 residues long. CDR3 amino acids: CASSQGLAGGNTGELFF. The DNA for the CDR3 is TGTGCCAGCAGCCAAGGACTAGCGGGAGGGAACACCGGGGAGCTGTTTTTT.

The rearrangement links TRBV18 to TRBJ2-1; 8 bases map to TRBD2. This CDR3 has 16 amino acids. V gave up 0 bases and J gave up 3 bases; unmatched junction bases: 4. CDR1 KGHSH and CDR2 LQKENI come from the germline V gene. The CDR3, as DNA: TGTGCCAGCTCACCACCGGCCACTAGCGGCTACAATGAGCAGTTCTTC. It specifies CASSPPATSGYNEQFF. Using reference TRBV18 and TRBJ2-1 for the parts outside the CDR3, the full variable domain is NAGVMQNPRHLVRRRGQEARLRCSPMKGHSHVYWYRQLPEEGLKFMVYLQKENIIDESGMPKERFSAEFPKEGPSILRIQQVVRGDSAAYFCASSPPATSGYNEQFFGPGTRLTVL.